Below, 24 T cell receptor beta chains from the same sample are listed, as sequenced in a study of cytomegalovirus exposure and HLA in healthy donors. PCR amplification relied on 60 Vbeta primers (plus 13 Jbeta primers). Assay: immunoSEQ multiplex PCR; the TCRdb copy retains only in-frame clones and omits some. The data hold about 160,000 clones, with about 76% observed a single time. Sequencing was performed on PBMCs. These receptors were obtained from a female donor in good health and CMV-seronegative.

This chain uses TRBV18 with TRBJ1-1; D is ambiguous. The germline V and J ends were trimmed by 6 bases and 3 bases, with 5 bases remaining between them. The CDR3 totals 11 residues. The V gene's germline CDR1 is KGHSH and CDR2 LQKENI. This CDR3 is CASSRDTEAFF. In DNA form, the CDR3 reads TGTGCCAGCTCGAGGGACACTGAAGCTTTCTTT.

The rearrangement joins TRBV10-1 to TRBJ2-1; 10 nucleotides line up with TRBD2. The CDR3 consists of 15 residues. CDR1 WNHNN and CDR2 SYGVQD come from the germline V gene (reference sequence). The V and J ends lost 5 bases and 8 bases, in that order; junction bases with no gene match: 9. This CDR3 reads CASSTASGGFDEQFF. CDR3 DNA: TGCGCCAGCAGTACTGCTAGCGGGGGTTTTGATGAGCAGTTCTTC.

Here the CDR3 DNA reads TGTGCCAGCAGCCAAGCAACGGACAGAGTCACCTACGAGCAGTACTTC. It is translated as CASSQATDRVTYEQYF. The chain links TRBV4-2 to TRBJ2-7; TRBD1 is a possible D gene (6 bases). The CDR3 is 16 amino acids. CDR1 is LGHNA, CDR2 YNFKEQ, per germline. V was cut by 1 base and J by 2 bases, with 15 bases left in between.

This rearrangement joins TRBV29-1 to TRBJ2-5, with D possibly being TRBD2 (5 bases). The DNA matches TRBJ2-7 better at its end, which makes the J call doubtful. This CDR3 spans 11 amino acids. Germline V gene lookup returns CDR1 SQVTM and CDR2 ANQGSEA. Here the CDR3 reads CSVLLGAEQYF. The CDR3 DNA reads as TGCAGCGTTTTATTGGGAGCCGAGCAGTACTTC.

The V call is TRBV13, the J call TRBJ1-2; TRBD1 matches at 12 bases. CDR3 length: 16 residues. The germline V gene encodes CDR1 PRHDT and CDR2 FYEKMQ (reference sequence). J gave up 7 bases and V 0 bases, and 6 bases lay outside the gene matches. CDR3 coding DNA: TGTGCCAGCAGCTTAGGCGGGACAGGGGGCGGATTTGGCTACACCTTC. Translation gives CASSLGGTGGGFGYTF.

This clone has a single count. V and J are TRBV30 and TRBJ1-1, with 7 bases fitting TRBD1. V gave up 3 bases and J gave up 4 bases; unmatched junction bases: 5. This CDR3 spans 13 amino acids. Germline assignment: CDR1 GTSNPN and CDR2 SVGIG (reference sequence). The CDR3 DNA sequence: TGTGCCTGGAGAGAGACAGGGCCCACTGAAGCTTTCTTT. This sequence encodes CAWRETGPTEAFF.

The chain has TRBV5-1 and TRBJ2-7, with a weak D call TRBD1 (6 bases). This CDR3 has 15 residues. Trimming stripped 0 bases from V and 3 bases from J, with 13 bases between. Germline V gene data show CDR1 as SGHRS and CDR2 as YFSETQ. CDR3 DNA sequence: TGCGCCAGCAGCTTGGCCGGACAGTCGGTCTACGAGCAGTACTTC. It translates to CASSLAGQSVYEQYF.

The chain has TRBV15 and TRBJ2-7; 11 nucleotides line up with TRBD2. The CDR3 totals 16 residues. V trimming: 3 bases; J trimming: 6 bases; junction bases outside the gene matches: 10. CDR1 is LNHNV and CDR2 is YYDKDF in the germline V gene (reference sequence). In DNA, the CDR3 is TGTGCCACCAGCAGCCAAGGGACTAGCGGTGAGCTCGAGCAGTACTTC. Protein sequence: CATSSQGTSGELEQYF.

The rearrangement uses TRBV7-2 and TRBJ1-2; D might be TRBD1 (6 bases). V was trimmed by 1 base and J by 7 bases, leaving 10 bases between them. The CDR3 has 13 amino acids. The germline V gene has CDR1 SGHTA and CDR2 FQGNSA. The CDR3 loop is CASSLDRVVGYTF. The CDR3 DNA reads TGTGCCAGCAGCTTAGACAGGGTAGTTGGCTACACCTTC.

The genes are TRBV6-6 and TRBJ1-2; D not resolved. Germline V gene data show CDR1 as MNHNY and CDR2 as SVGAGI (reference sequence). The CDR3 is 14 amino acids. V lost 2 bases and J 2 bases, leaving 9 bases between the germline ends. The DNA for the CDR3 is TGTGCCAGCAGTTACGGAGAGACGAACTATGGCTACACCTTC. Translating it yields CASSYGETNYGYTF.

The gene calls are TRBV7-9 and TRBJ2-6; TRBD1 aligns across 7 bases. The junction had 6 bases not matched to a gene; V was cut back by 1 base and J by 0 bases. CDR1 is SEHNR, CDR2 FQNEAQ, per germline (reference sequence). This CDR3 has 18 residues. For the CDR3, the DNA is TGTGCCAGCAGCTTAGGGGACAGCGGAAGCTCTGGGGCCAACGTCCTGACTTTC. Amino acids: CASSLGDSGSSGANVLTF.

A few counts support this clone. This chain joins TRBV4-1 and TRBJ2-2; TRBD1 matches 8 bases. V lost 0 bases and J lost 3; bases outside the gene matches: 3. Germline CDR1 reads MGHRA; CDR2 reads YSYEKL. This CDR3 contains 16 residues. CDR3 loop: CASSQDRGQYTGELFF. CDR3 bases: TGCGCCAGCAGCCAAGACAGGGGGCAGTACACCGGGGAGCTGTTTTTT.

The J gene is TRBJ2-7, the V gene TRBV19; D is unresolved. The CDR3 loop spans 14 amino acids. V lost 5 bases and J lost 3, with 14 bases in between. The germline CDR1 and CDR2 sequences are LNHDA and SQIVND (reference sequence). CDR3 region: CASSSRQDIYEQYF. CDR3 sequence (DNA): TGTGCCAGTAGTTCCCGTCAAGACATCTACGAGCAGTACTTC.

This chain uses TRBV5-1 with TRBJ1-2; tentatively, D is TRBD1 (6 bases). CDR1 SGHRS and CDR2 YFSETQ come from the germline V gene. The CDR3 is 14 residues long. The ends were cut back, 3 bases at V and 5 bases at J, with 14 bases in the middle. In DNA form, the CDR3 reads TGCGCCAGCAGCTCCGAACCGGACAGTTATGGCTACACCTTC. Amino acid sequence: CASSSEPDSYGYTF. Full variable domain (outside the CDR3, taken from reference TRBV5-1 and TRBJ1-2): KAGVTQTPRYLIKTRGQQVTLSCSPISGHRSVSWYQQTPGQGLQFLFEYFSETQRNKGNFPGRFSGRQFSNSRSEMNVSTLELGDSALYLCASSSEPDSYGYTFGSGTRLTVV.

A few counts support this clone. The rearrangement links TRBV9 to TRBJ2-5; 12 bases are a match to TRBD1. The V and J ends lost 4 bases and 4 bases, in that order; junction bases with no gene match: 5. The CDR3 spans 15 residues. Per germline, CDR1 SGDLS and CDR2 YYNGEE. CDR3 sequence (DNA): TGTGCCAGCAGCTACGGGACAGGGGGCCTAGAGACCCAGTACTTC. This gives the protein CASSYGTGGLETQYF. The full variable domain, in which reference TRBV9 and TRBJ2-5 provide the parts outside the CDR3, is DSGVTQTPKHLITATGQRVTLRCSPRSGDLSVYWYQQSLDQGLQFLIQYYNGEERAKGNILERFSAQQFPDLHSELNLSSLELGDSALYFCASSYGTGGLETQYFGPGTRLLVL.

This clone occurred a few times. The DNA for the CDR3 is TGTGCCAGCTCACGAGGACTAGCAACCGATGAGCAGTTCTTC. Amino acids: CASSRGLATDEQFF. The V gene is TRBV18, the J gene TRBJ2-1, with 8 bases identical to TRBD2. CDR1 is KGHSH, CDR2 LQKENI, per germline. The CDR3 is 14 amino acids. V shed 4 bases, J shed 8 bases, and the junction held 7 bases outside the gene matches.

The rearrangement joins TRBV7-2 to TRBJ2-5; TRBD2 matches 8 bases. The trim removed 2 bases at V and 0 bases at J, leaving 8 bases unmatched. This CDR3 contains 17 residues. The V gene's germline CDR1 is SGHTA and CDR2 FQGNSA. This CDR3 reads CASSLSSASGYQETQYF. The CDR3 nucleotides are TGTGCCAGCAGCTTATCCTCGGCTAGCGGGTACCAAGAGACCCAGTACTTC.

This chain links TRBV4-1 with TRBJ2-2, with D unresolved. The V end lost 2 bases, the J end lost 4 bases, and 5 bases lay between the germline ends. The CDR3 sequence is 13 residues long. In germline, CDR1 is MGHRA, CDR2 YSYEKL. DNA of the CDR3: TGCGCCAGCAGCCAACGCGTCACCGGGGAGCTGTTTTTT. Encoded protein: CASSQRVTGELFF.

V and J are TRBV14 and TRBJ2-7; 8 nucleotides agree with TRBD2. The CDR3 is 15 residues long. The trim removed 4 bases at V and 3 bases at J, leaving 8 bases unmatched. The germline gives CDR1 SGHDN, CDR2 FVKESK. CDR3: CASSLSGTGFYEQYF. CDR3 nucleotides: TGTGCCAGCAGCCTTAGCGGGACGGGTTTCTACGAGCAGTACTTC.

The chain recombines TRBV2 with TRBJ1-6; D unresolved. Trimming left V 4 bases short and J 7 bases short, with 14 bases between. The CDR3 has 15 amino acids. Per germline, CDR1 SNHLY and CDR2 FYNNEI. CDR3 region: CASSATRNGNSPLHF. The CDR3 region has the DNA TGTGCCAGCAGTGCTACTAGGAATGGCAATTCACCCCTCCACTTT. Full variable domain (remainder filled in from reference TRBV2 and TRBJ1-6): EPEVTQTPSHQVTQMGQEVILRCVPISNHLYFYWYRQILGQKVEFLVSFYNNEISEKSEIFDDQFSVERPDGSNFTLKIRSTKLEDSAMYFCASSATRNGNSPLHFGNGTRLTVT.

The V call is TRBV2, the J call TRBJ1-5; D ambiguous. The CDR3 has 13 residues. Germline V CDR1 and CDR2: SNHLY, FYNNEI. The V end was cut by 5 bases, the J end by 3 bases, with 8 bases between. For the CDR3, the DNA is TGTGCCAGCAGTCCAACAGTCAATCAGCCCCAGCATTTT. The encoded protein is CASSPTVNQPQHF. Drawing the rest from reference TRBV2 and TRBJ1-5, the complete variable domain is EPEVTQTPSHQVTQMGQEVILRCVPISNHLYFYWYRQILGQKVEFLVSFYNNEISEKSEIFDDQFSVERPDGSNFTLKIRSTKLEDSAMYFCASSPTVNQPQHFGDGTRLSIL.

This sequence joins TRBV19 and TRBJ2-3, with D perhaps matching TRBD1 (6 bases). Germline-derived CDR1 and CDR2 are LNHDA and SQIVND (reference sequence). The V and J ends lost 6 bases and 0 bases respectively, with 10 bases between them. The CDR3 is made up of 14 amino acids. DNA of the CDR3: TGTGCCAGTAGGGCGGACAGAAGCACAGATACGCAGTATTTT. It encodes CASRADRSTDTQYF. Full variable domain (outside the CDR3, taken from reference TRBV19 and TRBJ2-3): DGGITQSPKYLFRKEGQNVTLSCEQNLNHDAMYWYRQDPGQGLRLIYYSQIVNDFQKGDIAEGYSVSREKKESFPLTVTSAQKNPTAFYLCASRADRSTDTQYFGPGTRLTVL.

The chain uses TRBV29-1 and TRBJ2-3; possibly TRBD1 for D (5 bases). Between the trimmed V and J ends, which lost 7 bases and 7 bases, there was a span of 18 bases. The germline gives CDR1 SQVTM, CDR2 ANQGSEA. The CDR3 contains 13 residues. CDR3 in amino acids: CSADFGALHTQYF. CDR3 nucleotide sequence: TGCAGCGCCGATTTTGGGGCGCTTCATACGCAGTATTTT.

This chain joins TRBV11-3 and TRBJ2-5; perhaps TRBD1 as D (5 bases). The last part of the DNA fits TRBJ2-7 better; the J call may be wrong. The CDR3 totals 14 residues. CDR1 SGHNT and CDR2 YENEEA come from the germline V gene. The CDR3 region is CASSPHRSSYEQYF. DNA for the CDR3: TGTGCCAGCAGCCCACACAGGAGCTCCTACGAGCAGTACTTC.